Presented here are 25 T cell receptor beta chains from one specimen sequenced in a study of naive and memory T cell subsets. The beta constant-region primer was an equimolar mix of two oligonucleotides covering TRBC1 and TRBC2. The ligated cDNA underwent four PCR rounds using SP2 and nested alpha and beta constant-region primers. TCRdb processed the UMI-ligation and nested PCR reads anew with MiXCR; each CDR3 protein has one entry. The data hold around 130,000 distinct CDR3 sequences, with around a third observed a single time. The specimen was central memory CD4+ T cells from blood. These receptors were obtained from a human donor in good health.

The J gene is TRBJ2-1, the V gene TRBV27, with TRBD2 matching over 10 bases. Germline CDR1 MNHEY, CDR2 SMNVEV (reference sequence). The trim removed 6 bases at V and 2 bases at J, leaving 7 bases unmatched. This CDR3 region has 16 residues. CDR3 amino acids: CASRTLAGGPYNEQFF. In nucleotides, the CDR3 is TGTGCCAGCAGAACATTAGCGGGAGGCCCCTACAATGAGCAGTTCTTC.

The chain is built from TRBV28 and TRBJ1-5; the D gene is possibly TRBD1 (5 bases). Germline values: CDR1 MDHEN, CDR2 SYDVKM. CDR3 length equals 12 residues. The CDR3 loop reads CSGARSNQPQHF. In DNA, the CDR3 is TGTAGTGGGGCAAGGAGCAATCAGCCCCAGCATTTT.

V usage is TRBV20-1 and J usage is TRBJ2-1, with D possibly being TRBD2 (6 bases). Germline V lookup: CDR1 DFQATT, CDR2 SNEGSKA (reference sequence). The length of the CDR3 is 16 residues. Trimming left V 1 base short and J 10 bases short, with 23 bases between. The CDR3 nucleotides are TGCAGTGCTAGAGTAACCGGGGGTCCCTCATTCCTCGAGCAGTTCTTC. Encoded protein: CSARVTGGPSFLEQFF.

There are many counts of this clonotype. This sequence joins TRBV27 and TRBJ1-6; D remains ambiguous. The germline V gene encodes CDR1 MNHEY and CDR2 SMNVEV (reference sequence). The V and J ends lost 0 bases and 15 bases respectively, with 9 bases between them. This CDR3 is 12 amino acids long. As DNA, the CDR3 is TGTGCCAGCAGTTTATCTGGCGGTAACCTCCACTTT. This sequence encodes CASSLSGGNLHF.

The chain carries TRBV7-2 and TRBJ2-1; 12 bases are a match to TRBD2. Germline-derived CDR1 and CDR2 are SGHTA and FQGNSA. J lost 9 bases, V lost 5 bases, and 8 bases had no gene match. The CDR3 covers 15 residues. CDR3 loop: CASSMTSGSVGEQFF. The CDR3 DNA reads TGTGCCAGCAGCATGACTAGCGGGAGCGTTGGTGAGCAGTTCTTC.

This rearrangement joins TRBV28 to TRBJ2-1; a possible D gene is TRBD2 (6 bases). V dropped 6 bases and J dropped 4 bases, with 19 bases sitting between them. This CDR3 is 16 amino acids long. From germline, CDR1 is MDHEN and CDR2 SYDVKM. DNA of the CDR3: TGTGCCAGCAGGTCCATAGCGGACACCAGATACAATGAGCAGTTCTTC. Encoded protein: CASRSIADTRYNEQFF.

In its sample, this clonotype was seen a few times. V gene TRBV7-9 combines with J gene TRBJ2-2; D is perhaps TRBD1 or TRBD2 (5 bases each). Germline V gene sequence: CDR1 SEHNR, CDR2 FQNEAQ (reference sequence). The CDR3 has 16 amino acids. V was trimmed by 6 bases and J by 1 base, leaving 15 bases between them. The CDR3 DNA sequence: TGTGCCAGCAGATCCTCCGGGACCCGGAACACCGGGGAGCTGTTTTTT. Amino acid sequence: CASRSSGTRNTGELFF. Full variable domain (outside the CDR3, taken from reference TRBV7-9 and TRBJ2-2): DTGVSQNPRHKITKRGQNVTFRCDPISEHNRLYWYRQTLGQGPEFLTYFQNEAQLEKSRLLSDRFSAERPKGSFSTLEIQRTEQGDSAMYLCASRSSGTRNTGELFFGEGSRLTVL.

V gene TRBV20-1 combines with J gene TRBJ1-5; a weak D match, TRBD1 (5 bases). The V gene's germline CDR1 is DFQATT and CDR2 SNEGSKA (reference sequence). The V end lost 6 bases, the J end lost 5 bases, and 14 bases lay between the germline ends. The CDR3 covers 13 residues. The CDR3 DNA reads as TGCAGTGCCCCGGGGCGGACTCATCAGCCCCAGCATTTT. Protein: CSAPGRTHQPQHF.

J is TRBJ2-2 and V is TRBV6-6; 9 bases are a match to TRBD1. The germline V gene encodes CDR1 MNHNY and CDR2 SVGAGI (reference sequence). V lost 8 bases to trimming and J lost 5 bases; unmatched junction nucleotides: 3. This CDR3 has 13 amino acids. The CDR3 protein is CASRDRETGELFF. For the CDR3, the DNA is TGTGCCAGCCGGGACAGGGAGACCGGGGAGCTGTTTTTT.

The V and J genes are TRBV3-1 and TRBJ2-1, with D tentatively TRBD2 (5 bases). Trimming removed 1 base from V and 6 bases from J, with 19 bases in between. The germline CDR1 and CDR2 sequences are LGHDT and YNNKEL (reference sequence). The CDR3 consists of 17 residues. The CDR3 bases are TGTGCCAGCAGCCAAGGTAGGCTAGCCAGGAGAGGCAATGAGCAGTTCTTC. It specifies CASSQGRLARRGNEQFF.

This clonotype was found many times. The CDR3 sequence is CASSVGSGTDTQYF. The DNA of the CDR3 is TGTGCCAGCTCCGTCGGGAGTGGGACAGATACGCAGTATTTT. V gene TRBV6-5 combines with J gene TRBJ2-3; perhaps TRBD2 as D (6 bases). This CDR3 comprises 14 residues. From germline, CDR1 is MNHEY and CDR2 SVGAGI. The V and J ends lost 8 bases and 3 bases respectively, with 15 bases between them.

In this sample, this clonotype turned up a few times. V usage is TRBV19 and J usage is TRBJ1-5; TRBD1 matches 9 bases. Trimming at V came to 5 bases and at J to 2 bases, leaving 7 bases not matched to a gene. Germline CDR1 reads LNHDA; CDR2 reads SQIVND (reference sequence). The CDR3 is made up of 16 amino acids. CDR3 protein: CASSQQGASGNQPQHF. The CDR3 nucleotides read TGTGCCAGTAGTCAACAGGGGGCGAGTGGCAATCAGCCCCAGCATTTT.

In this sample, this clonotype turned up a few times. The chain combines TRBV12-3 or TRBV12-4 with TRBJ2-1; 10 bases are shared with TRBD2. V lost 6 bases and J lost 0; bases outside the gene matches: 11. The CDR3 spans 18 residues. CDR3 sequence reads: CASSPRAGGLSSYNEQFF. CDR3 DNA: TGTGCCAGCAGCCCAAGAGCGGGAGGGCTCAGCTCCTACAATGAGCAGTTCTTC.

The CDR3, as DNA: TGTGCCAGCAGCTCGAAAGACTGGAGCTCTGGAAACACCATATATTTT. The encoded protein is CASSSKDWSSGNTIYF. The rearrangement uses TRBV11-2 and TRBJ1-3; no clear D gene. V lost 4 bases and J 0 bases, leaving 13 bases between the germline ends. Looked up from germline, CDR1 is SGHAT and CDR2 is FQNNGV. The CDR3 loop spans 16 amino acids.

This clonotype was detected many times. The J gene is TRBJ1-2, the V gene TRBV20-1, with D possibly TRBD1 on 5 matching bases. Trimming cost V 4 bases and J 4 bases, with 10 bases left between them. The CDR3 has 12 residues. In germline, CDR1 is DFQATT, CDR2 SNEGSKA (reference sequence). The CDR3 sequence is CSATDNFYGYTF. In DNA form, the CDR3 reads TGCAGTGCTACGGACAACTTCTATGGCTACACCTTC.

This clonotype was seen a handful of times. The chain combines TRBV28 with TRBJ1-6; D is uncertain. Per the germline V gene, CDR1 is MDHEN and CDR2 is SYDVKM. Trimming took 5 bases from V and 7 from J, leaving 15 bases between them. The CDR3 is made up of 15 amino acids. In DNA form, the CDR3 reads TGTGCCAGCAGTGGGCGCCGTTCGGGGAATTCACCCCTCCACTTT. Translation: CASSGRRSGNSPLHF. Together with reference TRBV28 and TRBJ1-6, the CDR3 gives the full variable domain: DVKVTQSSRYLVKRTGEKVFLECVQDMDHENMFWYRQDPGLGLRLIYFSYDVKMKEKGDIPEGYSVSREKKERFSLILESASTNQTSMYLCASSGRRSGNSPLHFGNGTRLTVT.

The rearrangement uses TRBV7-8 and TRBJ2-2, with D perhaps TRBD1 or TRBD2 (5 bases each). Germline V CDR1 and CDR2: SGHVS, FQNEAQ. The V end was cut by 5 bases, the J end by 4 bases, with 20 bases between. There are 17 residues in the CDR3. CDR3 DNA: TGTGCCAGCAGCAGCCACTTGGGCAGGGCGGGCACCGGGGAGCTGTTTTTT. Protein product: CASSSHLGRAGTGELFF.

The chain recombines TRBV9 with TRBJ2-1; TRBD2 agrees at 7 bases. Trimming removed 1 base from V and 6 bases from J; junction bases left unmatched: 7. The CDR3 sequence is 15 residues long. In germline, CDR1 is SGDLS, CDR2 YYNGEE. In DNA, the CDR3 is TGTGCCAGCAGCGTAAGTGCGGGAGCCTCCAATGAGCAGTTCTTC. Translating it yields CASSVSAGASNEQFF.

V gene TRBV6-5 combines with J gene TRBJ2-1; D is perhaps TRBD1 (5 bases). CDR1 and CDR2 from the germline V gene are MNHEY and SVGAGI. Trimming left V 2 bases short and J 10 bases short, with 15 bases between. The CDR3 is made up of 14 amino acids. The CDR3 protein is CASSYGAGRNEQFF. CDR3 in DNA: TGTGCCAGCAGTTACGGGGCAGGCCGGAACGAGCAGTTCTTC.

This chain uses TRBV28 with TRBJ2-7; 9 bases match TRBD1. In germline, CDR1 is MDHEN, CDR2 SYDVKM. The V and J ends lost 4 bases and 4 bases, in that order; junction bases with no gene match: 5. This CDR3 has 14 residues. The CDR3 loop reads CASSYRDRDYEQYF. The CDR3 region has the DNA TGTGCCAGCAGTTACCGGGACAGGGATTACGAGCAGTACTTC.

The V call is TRBV20-1, the J call TRBJ2-4; D possibly corresponds to TRBD1 (5 bases). CDR3 size: 15 residues. The ends were cut back, 3 bases at V and 1 base at J, with 13 bases in the middle. Germline lookup yields CDR1 DFQATT and CDR2 SNEGSKA (reference sequence). The CDR3 here is CSASIPKGAKNIQYF. DNA of the CDR3: TGCAGTGCTAGTATCCCAAAGGGGGCCAAAAACATTCAGTACTTC.

This clonotype showed up just a few times. One end of the junction is discordant with germline, which a read error may explain. This chain uses TRBV28 with TRBJ2-5, with 8 bases fitting TRBD2. CDR3 length equals 16 residues. Per the germline V gene, CDR1 is MDHEN and CDR2 is SYDVKM. CDR3: CASSPGLGLNQETQYF. The CDR3 nucleotides are TGTGCCAGCAGTCCGGGACTAGGATTGAACCAGGAGACCCAGTACTTC.

This chain joins TRBV6-5 and TRBJ2-7, with TRBD1 matching 10 bases. The CDR3 is 13 amino acids. V lost 7 bases and J lost 7; bases outside the gene matches: 7. Germline V gives CDR1 MNHEY, CDR2 SVGAGI. The CDR3 bases are TGTGCCAGCACTCCGGACAGGGGGAGGGAGCAGTACTTC. Its translation: CASTPDRGREQYF.

This clonotype showed up just a few times. The V call is TRBV19, the J call TRBJ2-7, with 11 bases that match TRBD2. Germline assignment: CDR1 LNHDA and CDR2 SQIVND (reference sequence). The CDR3 has 15 amino acids. V lost 4 bases, J lost 6 bases, and 8 bases stayed unmatched. In DNA, the CDR3 is TGTGCCAGTAGTACCAACCTAGCGGGAGGAGCCGAGCAGTACTTC. It specifies CASSTNLAGGAEQYF.

The chain uses TRBV6-1 and TRBJ2-3; TRBD1 agrees at 7 bases. Looked up from germline, CDR1 is MNHNS and CDR2 is SASEGT. This CDR3 has 15 amino acids. The junction had 9 bases not matched to a gene; V was cut back by 8 bases and J by 1 base. CDR3 region: CASAGQAQGTDTQYF. DNA of the CDR3: TGTGCCAGCGCTGGACAGGCGCAAGGCACAGATACGCAGTATTTT.